This paragraph covers one T cell receptor (beta chain) sequence. This CDR3 is built from 15 residues. Trimming shortened V by 0 bases and J by 4 bases, and 11 bases separated the two germline ends. Germline V gene lookup returns CDR1 SGDLS and CDR2 YYNGEE. TCRdb keeps only in-frame clones here, not all; method: immunoSEQ multiplex PCR. The sample yields more than 300,000 clones, about nine tenths seen once. These data originate in a study of blood T cell repertoires in COVID-19. Overall study: COVID-19 samples collected from the United States, Italy and Spain covered acute and convalescent phases.

Participants spanned ages about 18 to 90 years and resided in roughly 26 US areas. Participants reported their clinical history, and cohort assignment relied on those reports. Exposed study participants had met a COVID-19 case within 2 weeks before entry. The sequencing sample was made of PBMCs or T cells enriched from blood (not recorded which). This chain uses TRBV9 with TRBJ1-3; D not certain. The origin of this receptor is a woman between 40 and 50 years old who had been exposed to COVID-19. CDR3 bases: TGTGCCAGCAGCGTAGAGGCCACGGGAGGAAACACCATATATTTT. Its protein is CASSVEATGGNTIYF.